Below, 8 T cell receptor beta chains from the same sample are listed, as sequenced in a study of human T cells and chemical hapten exposure. TCRdb reprocessed the RACE reads with MiXCR, giving one entry per CDR3 protein. The sample holds approximately 400,000 distinct CDR3 sequences, roughly 5% seen once. Described time point: patch test 1, 2 weeks after DPC sensitization. The treatment: therapeutic diphenylcyclopropenone sensitization with weekly scalp DPC. This specimen was whole blood, taken in connection with sensitization to the hapten diphenylcyclopropenone (DPC). Receptors were obtained from a woman in her fifties or sixties with alopecia areata. Some clones in this sample may be carry-over from other donors' samples.

This clonotype was detected ten times or more. The CDR3 nucleotides read TGTGCCAGCAGTCCAAGTGCGGGGCGCCATACGCAGTATTTT. Residues: CASSPSAGRHTQYF. The rearrangement links TRBV27 to TRBJ2-3, with a tentative D call TRBD2 (6 bases). Germline-derived CDR1 and CDR2 are MNHEY and SMNVEV (reference sequence). This CDR3 spans 14 amino acids. Trimming removed 5 bases at V and 7 bases at J, with 16 bases between.

This clonotype was observed many times. The gene calls are TRBV20-1 and TRBJ1-5; possibly TRBD1 for D (5 bases). Germline loops: CDR1 DFQATT, CDR2 SNEGSKA (reference sequence). The CDR3 has 15 residues. Deletions cut 6 bases from V and 10 bases from J, with 25 bases between. The CDR3 protein is CSAKSAGTVVKPQHF. The CDR3 DNA sequence: TGCAGTGCCAAATCCGCCGGGACCGTCGTTAAACCCCAGCATTTT.

This clonotype was counted ten times or more. The chain uses TRBV19 and TRBJ2-2; tentatively, D is TRBD1 (6 bases). The CDR3 is 15 residues long. The germline V and J ends were trimmed by 7 bases and 0 bases, with 12 bases remaining between them. Per the germline V gene, CDR1 is LNHDA and CDR2 is SQIVND (reference sequence). CDR3 in amino acids: CASILTGTNTGELFF. DNA for the CDR3: TGTGCCAGTATCCTGACAGGCACGAACACCGGGGAGCTGTTTTTT.

The sample holds many counts of this clonotype. This rearrangement joins TRBV7-8 to TRBJ2-4; the D gene is possibly TRBD1 (6 bases). Germline V gene sequence: CDR1 SGHVS, CDR2 FQNEAQ. Trimming took off 5 bases at V and 8 bases at J, with 22 bases between the two ends. The CDR3 covers 16 residues. DNA of the CDR3: TGTGCCAGCAGCCCATCGACGAGGGGGAGTATGGACATTCAGTACTTC. It encodes CASSPSTRGSMDIQYF. Full variable domain (missing parts from reference TRBV7-8 and TRBJ2-4): GAGVSQSPRYKVAKRGQDVALRCDPISGHVSLFWYQQALGQGPEFLTYFQNEAQLDKSGLPSDRFFAERPEGSVSTLKIQRTQQEDSAVYLCASSPSTRGSMDIQYFGAGTRLSVL.

This clonotype was picked up a small number of times. V is TRBV29-1 and J is TRBJ1-5; a weak D match, TRBD1 (6 bases). This CDR3 has 13 amino acids. V was clipped by 4 bases and J by 3 bases, with 10 bases between them. Germline loops: CDR1 SQVTM, CDR2 ANQGSEA. CDR3 residues: CSVVQGVNQPQHF. CDR3 sequence (DNA): TGCAGCGTTGTACAGGGCGTCAATCAGCCCCAGCATTTT.

This clonotype was counted ten times or more. This chain joins TRBV29-1 and TRBJ2-3, with D possibly TRBD2 on 6 matching bases. Germline V CDR1 and CDR2: SQVTM, ANQGSEA. The V end lost 4 bases, the J end lost 2 bases, and 13 bases lay between the germline ends. The CDR3 spans 14 residues. DNA for the CDR3: TGCAGCGTTGTAGTCCCGGGACTCACAGATACGCAGTATTTT. Its protein is CSVVVPGLTDTQYF.

The sample holds a few counts of this clonotype. The V and J genes are TRBV19 and TRBJ1-2, with a possible D match to TRBD1 (6 bases). CDR1 is LNHDA and CDR2 is SQIVND in the germline V gene (reference sequence). There are 12 residues in the CDR3. V was trimmed by 5 bases and J by 7 bases, leaving 11 bases between them. The CDR3 bases are TGTGCCAGTAGTCTTCCGACAGGTGGCTACACCTTC. Translating it yields CASSLPTGGYTF.

This clonotype turned up a few times. The chain joins TRBV12-3 or TRBV12-4 to TRBJ2-7; 10 nucleotides match TRBD2. J lost 4 bases, V lost 5 bases, and 8 bases had no gene match. The CDR3 has 15 residues. Here the CDR3 reads CASSQKPSGSYEQYF. CDR3 sequence (DNA): TGTGCCAGCAGTCAAAAGCCTAGCGGGAGTTACGAGCAGTACTTC.